The following is a TCR beta chain sequence with its context. Its antigen is still unknown. This record comes from a study of T cell responses to AZD1222 COVID-19 vaccine. The CDR3 has 15 amino acids. V shed 1 base and J shed 3 bases, with 11 bases lying between them. Germline V gene lookup returns CDR1 SGHKS and CDR2 YYEKEE (reference sequence). Study-wide results and limits: Recipients of two AZD1222 doses showed rising Spike-specific TCR breadth and depth.

This table comes from immunoSEQ multiplex PCR, and its TCRdb copy is limited to in-frame clones, with some not included. The table lists 250,000 or so clones, over 90% of them singletons. This TCR was recovered from an adult in good health. The V call is TRBV5-5, the J call TRBJ2-1; no clear D gene. The sequencing used peripheral blood, collected on day 0 of AZD1222 vaccination. The CDR3 spells CASSLTGPNYNEQFF. The CDR3 DNA is TGTGCCAGCAGCTTGACCGGGCCGAACTACAATGAGCAGTTCTTC. The whole variable domain, filled in from reference TRBV5-5 and TRBJ2-1, reads DAGVTQSPTHLIKTRGQQVTLRCSPISGHKSVSWYQQVLGQGPQFIFQYYEKEERGRGNFPDRFSARQFPNYSSELNVNALLLGDSALYLCASSLTGPNYNEQFFGPGTRLTVL.